The 2 T cell receptor beta chains below all came from one sample that was sequenced in a study of blood T cell repertoires in COVID-19. TCRdb's table, derived via immunoSEQ multiplex PCR, lists solely in-frame clones and lacks some. The repertoire holds 60,000 to 75,000 clones, with more than 75% as singletons. Sequencing input: peripheral blood. These receptors were taken from a human donor in a cohort sampled during active COVID-19.

J is TRBJ2-7 and V is TRBV6-5; TRBD2 agrees at 9 bases. The CDR3 runs 13 residues. Germline lookup yields CDR1 MNHEY and CDR2 SVGAGI. V lost 6 bases, J lost 6 bases, and 6 bases stayed unmatched. CDR3 region: CASSPGGGAEQYF. The CDR3 nucleotides are TGTGCCAGCAGCCCGGGCGGGGGGGCCGAGCAGTACTTC.

The V call is TRBV9, the J call TRBJ2-5; possibly TRBD1 for D (5 bases). V was shortened by 0 bases and J by 5 bases, with 11 bases between the two germline ends. This CDR3 region has 14 residues. Germline V gives CDR1 SGDLS, CDR2 YYNGEE. The CDR3 sequence: CASSVEAGRETQYF. DNA of the CDR3: TGTGCCAGCAGCGTAGAAGCAGGGCGGGAGACCCAGTACTTC.